This paragraph covers one T cell receptor beta chain sequence. It lacks a known antigen. Base quality data are lacking; no much larger clone is found one base away. The sample comes from a study of blood T cell repertoires in COVID-19 (dated by TCRdb to between 2020 and 2021). In the study overall: The collaborator samples originated in the United States, Italy and Spain and spanned the acute and convalescent phases of COVID-19. The repertoires were released in a freely available public database meant as a resource for research on the immune response to SARS-CoV-2. Nearly every sample came with metadata listing a de-identified subject ID, COVID-19 status, age in years and sex. The material from the prospective study consisted of cDNA or gDNA derived from T cells, B-cell-depleted T cells, or PBMCs. Where available, HLA class I and class II types were obtained from metadata supplied by the sample provider rather than from assay-based typing. The samples were drawn from the first 160 participants of the ongoing ImmuneRACE study and from 1,254 subjects provided by 6 global collaborators. The dataset comprised deeply sampled blood TCRbeta repertoires from subjects exposed to, actively infected with, or recovered from COVID-19. General conclusions and limits of the study: The quantity of clinical and demographic metadata differed by source and by participant and was supplied without curation.

The germline V gene encodes CDR1 SGHAT and CDR2 FQNNGV. After removal of 4 bases from V and 2 bases from J, the junction retains 16 bases not matched to a gene. Taken from cysteine to phenylalanine, the CDR3 has 19 residues. Kept here is only the CDR3 DNA, which spans 57 bases and is read in frame from base 1. TCRbeta CDR3 regions were amplified from genomic DNA using the immunoSEQ Assay, a bias-controlled multiplex PCR. Under the source paper's analysis protocol: Nucleated cell counts per sample were estimated from amplification of reference gene primers within the assay. Sequence reads were collapsed and filtered to measure the absolute abundance of every unique TCRbeta CDR3 rearrangement. For each sample, productive Simpson clonality was calculated by taking the square root of Simpson's diversity index across productive rearrangements. The source is immuneACCESS, and TCRdb retained only in-frame sequences with V and J called. Part of the clones is not carried over; for the studies checked, unresolved V genes explain less than half of this, and the remainder is unexplained. D and trimming come from the DNA, and the V and J calls and clone size come from that table. This sample has 150,000 or so clones in its table, and 70% to 90% of those were observed once. The top ten clones comprise roughly 8.7% of the sample.

Collaborating institutions collected whole blood in K2EDTA tubes following their own protocols. For TCRbeta analysis, collaborator samples were shipped as frozen whole blood, as isolated PBMCs, or as DNA extracted from either sample type. This TCR was recovered from a woman aged 55-75 years with acute or convalescent COVID-19. The sequenced sample consisted of peripheral blood. The sequence is built from TRBV11-2 and TRBJ2-5; TRBD2 lines up with 10 middle nucleotides. The CDR3 sequence is CASSSRAPYSGGPQETQYF. The sequenced DNA: TGTGCCAGCAGCTCTAGGGCCCCTTATAGCGGGGGGCCTCAAGAGACCCAGTACTTC.